This T cell receptor beta chain emerged from a study of human thymus T cells. V was clipped by 6 bases and J by 9 bases, with 11 bases between them. Germline V gives CDR1 MNHEY, CDR2 SVGAGI. CDR3 size: 11 residues. Each of the donors was a healthy Finnish infant who was undergoing open corrective cardiac surgery for congenital heart defects. Using immunoSEQ multiplex PCR, the repertoire was profiled, and TCRdb retains in-frame clones only, with some absent. The profile covers some 40,000 clones, with approximately 95% appearing a single time and more than 0.1% taken by the ten largest. The sample comprised blood. This sequence originates from a boy less than two years old with a congenital heart defect but otherwise immunologically healthy. V and J are TRBV6-5 and TRBJ1-2; D unresolved. This CDR3 is CASSNDKSYTF. The CDR3 DNA reads as TGTGCCAGCAGCAACGACAAAAGCTACACCTTC.